The 15 T cell receptor beta chains below all came from one sample that was sequenced in a study of prognosis after radiotherapy for stage I lung cancer. With two-round multiplex PCR, TCR beta CDR3 sequences were amplified from genomic DNA. For every TRBV and TRBJ gene, a specific primer was used in first-round PCR. A single record per CDR3 protein comes from TCRdb applying MiXCR to the multiplex PCR reads. Among under 75,000 distinct CDR3 sequences, approximately 25% were seen once, and the ten largest hold 7.5%. Here the sequenced sample was PBMCs, taken before or after stereotactic body radiation therapy (not recorded which). These receptors all stem from a donor aged 50 or older with non-small cell lung cancer.

The table lists this clonotype with many counts. In DNA form, the CDR3 reads TGTGCCAGCAGTTACGACGACAGGGGGACGGTCCTAGCCAAAAACATTCAGTACTTC. Amino acids: CASSYDDRGTVLAKNIQYF. The V and J genes are TRBV6-5 and TRBJ2-4; TRBD1 matches at 9 bases. The V gene end was trimmed by 2 bases and the J gene end by 0 bases; junction bases not matched to a gene: 11. The CDR3 loop spans 19 amino acids. Germline V gene lookup returns CDR1 MNHEY and CDR2 SVGAGI.

This clonotype was detected many times. Mismatch with germline at one junction end may stem from a read error. J is TRBJ2-3 and V is TRBV19; TRBD2 matches 7 bases. Germline V lookup: CDR1 LNHDA, CDR2 SQIVND (reference sequence). This CDR3 contains 13 residues. The CDR3 bases are TGTGCCAGTAGCAGGGAGGGCACAGATACGCAGTGTTTT. Amino acid sequence: CASSREGTDTQCF.

Notes on this clonotype: An end of the junction does not agree with germline; a read error may underlie this. The V call is TRBV20-1, the J call TRBJ1-1, with no clear D. There are 12 residues in the CDR3. CDR1 and CDR2 (germline): DFQATT, SNEGSKA (reference sequence). The CDR3 region is CSVTGWSQEAFF. The CDR3 DNA follows: TGCAGTGTTACCGGATGGTCCCAGGAAGCCTTCTTT.

This clonotype was seen more than once but under ten times. This could be a read error, since a much larger clone is one nucleotide away. The chain recombines TRBV19 with TRBJ2-2; D possibly corresponds to TRBD1 (6 bases). Germline V gene sequence: CDR1 LNHDA, CDR2 SQIVND (reference sequence). The CDR3 spans 17 residues. CDR3 nucleotides: TGTGCCAGTAGTATAGACGGATCGGGACACAACACCGGGGAGCCGTTTTTT. Its translation: CASSIDGSGHNTGEPFF.

This clonotype occurred many times. The CDR3 coding sequence is TGTGCCAGTAGTGGCTTCGGGCAGGCAGATACGCAGTATTTT. Protein: CASSGFGQADTQYF. J is TRBJ2-3 and V is TRBV19, with unresolved D. V lost 5 bases to trimming and J lost 4 bases, with 13 bases between them. The CDR3 extends over 14 amino acids. The germline V gene encodes CDR1 LNHDA and CDR2 SQIVND (reference sequence).

This clonotype came up many times. The chain employs TRBV24-1 and TRBJ2-5; 8 bases fit TRBD1. Germline V lookup: CDR1 KGHDR, CDR2 SFDVKD. The CDR3 spans 17 residues. With V trimmed by 3 bases and J by 2 bases, 10 bases remained unmatched. The DNA for the CDR3 is TGTGCCACCAGTGATCCTGGGGGACAGGACATACAAGAGACCCAGTACTTC. Its translation: CATSDPGGQDIQETQYF.

This clonotype was seen many times. The chain is built from TRBV5-1 and TRBJ2-3, with D tentatively TRBD1 or TRBD2 (5 bases each). Germline V lookup: CDR1 SGHRS, CDR2 YFSETQ. V lost 0 bases to trimming and J lost 2 bases, with 13 bases between them. This CDR3 spans 16 amino acids. The CDR3 here is CASSLAGPLLTDTQYF. In nucleotides, the CDR3 is TGCGCCAGCAGCTTGGCGGGGCCCTTACTCACAGATACGCAGTATTTT.

The sample holds many counts of this clonotype. This chain connects TRBV7-9 to TRBJ1-2; the match to TRBD1 covers 10 bases. The germline CDR1 and CDR2 sequences are SEHNR and FQNEAQ (reference sequence). The junction had 8 bases not matched to a gene; V was cut back by 4 bases and J by 3 bases. The CDR3 loop spans 16 amino acids. The CDR3 DNA is TGTGCCAGCAGCTACACGGGACAGGGGTTCGACTATGGCTACACCTTC. Protein sequence: CASSYTGQGFDYGYTF. Based on the CDR3 plus reference TRBV7-9 and TRBJ1-2, the full variable domain is DTGVSQNPRHKITKRGQNVTFRCDPISEHNRLYWYRQTLGQGPEFLTYFQNEAQLEKSRLLSDRFSAERPKGSFSTLEIQRTEQGDSAMYLCASSYTGQGFDYGYTFGSGTRLTVV.

This clonotype was seen at least ten times. The V gene is TRBV6-1, the J gene TRBJ2-2; D is perhaps TRBD1 (6 bases). The CDR3 is 16 residues long. V gave up 0 bases and J gave up 1 base, with 9 bases separating them. Germline-derived CDR1 and CDR2 are MNHNS and SASEGT. The CDR3 sequence is CASSEAARGNTGELFF. The CDR3 DNA reads TGTGCCAGCAGTGAAGCGGCCAGGGGGAACACCGGGGAGCTGTTTTTT.

There are many counts of this clonotype. This rearrangement joins TRBV20-1 to TRBJ1-5, with D possibly TRBD1 on 6 matching bases. V gave up 6 bases and J gave up 5 bases, with 17 bases separating them. The CDR3 consists of 14 residues. CDR1 and CDR2 from the germline V gene are DFQATT and SNEGSKA (reference sequence). The CDR3 sequence is CSAPKGGRDQPQHF. In DNA form, the CDR3 reads TGCAGTGCCCCAAAAGGGGGGAGGGATCAGCCCCAGCATTTT.

This clonotype was seen at least ten times. Mismatch with germline at one junction end may stem from a read error. J is TRBJ2-5 and V is TRBV28; D call uncertain. Germline CDR1 reads MDHEN; CDR2 reads SYDVKM. This CDR3 region has 13 residues. CDR3 region: CASSPPPVETQCF. The CDR3 DNA reads as TGTGCCAGCAGTCCCCCGCCGGTAGAGACCCAGTGCTTC.

Concerning this clonotype itself: With a much larger clone just one base away, this may be a read error. J is TRBJ2-1 and V is TRBV7-3; D is undetermined. The CDR3 has 13 amino acids. Looked up from germline, CDR1 is SGHTA and CDR2 is FQGTGA. CDR3 amino acids: CASSLSSLNEQSF. DNA of the CDR3: TGTGCCAGCAGCTTATCCAGCCTCAATGAGCAGTCCTTC. Combining the CDR3 with reference TRBV7-3 and TRBJ2-1 gives the whole variable domain GAGVSQTPSNKVTEKGKYVELRCDPISGHTALYWYRQSLGQGPEFLIYFQGTGAADDSGLPNDRFFAVRPEGSVSTLKIQRTERGDSAVYLCASSLSSLNEQSFGPGTRLTVL.

On this clonotype itself: A much bigger clone sits one base away, suggesting this may be a read error. The chain combines TRBV7-9 with TRBJ2-1; tentatively, D is TRBD1 (8 bases). In germline, CDR1 is SEHNR, CDR2 FQNEAQ (reference sequence). The V and J ends lost 4 bases and 8 bases respectively, with 21 bases between them. The CDR3 is made up of 16 amino acids. The CDR3 coding sequence is TGTGCCAGCAGCTCGAGGGGGGGACAGGTCAGGGATGAGCAGTTCTTC. Translation: CASSSRGGQVRDEQFF.

This clonotype was counted many times. The chain carries TRBV4-1 and TRBJ1-5; the D is unclear. Trimming took off 1 base at V and 5 bases at J, with 9 bases between the two ends. This CDR3 has 14 residues. Germline CDR1 reads MGHRA; CDR2 reads YSYEKL. CDR3 loop: CASSQVAADQPQHF. The CDR3 nucleotides are TGCGCCAGCAGCCAAGTCGCAGCGGATCAGCCCCAGCATTTT.

This clonotype has at least ten counts. The rearrangement links TRBV28 to TRBJ1-2; D might be TRBD1 (6 bases). The CDR3 sequence is 12 residues long. V was shortened by 4 bases and J by 7 bases, with 10 bases between the two germline ends. The germline gives CDR1 MDHEN, CDR2 SYDVKM. This CDR3 reads CASSYRVGGYTF. In DNA form, the CDR3 reads TGTGCCAGCAGTTACAGGGTTGGTGGCTACACCTTC.